The clone carrying this TCR beta chain has only a few counts. After removal of 4 bases from V and 6 bases from J, the junction contained 7 bases not matched to a gene. The CDR3 sequence is 15 residues long. Germline CDR1 and CDR2: SGHDT and YYEEEE. The data were taken from a study of T cells of healthy individuals. TCRdb fed the 5' RACE reads into MiXCR, producing one record per CDR3 protein. The data show about 57,000 distinct CDR3 sequences, with around 16% seen just once and around 4.7% held by the top ten. The sequence was collected from a human donor in good health. V usage is TRBV5-6 and J usage is TRBJ2-2, with TRBD2 matching over 9 bases. Here the CDR3 DNA reads TGTGCCAGCAGCCCGCGGGGGGGTTTCCCCGGGGAGCTGTTTTTT. Translating gives CASSPRGGFPGELFF.